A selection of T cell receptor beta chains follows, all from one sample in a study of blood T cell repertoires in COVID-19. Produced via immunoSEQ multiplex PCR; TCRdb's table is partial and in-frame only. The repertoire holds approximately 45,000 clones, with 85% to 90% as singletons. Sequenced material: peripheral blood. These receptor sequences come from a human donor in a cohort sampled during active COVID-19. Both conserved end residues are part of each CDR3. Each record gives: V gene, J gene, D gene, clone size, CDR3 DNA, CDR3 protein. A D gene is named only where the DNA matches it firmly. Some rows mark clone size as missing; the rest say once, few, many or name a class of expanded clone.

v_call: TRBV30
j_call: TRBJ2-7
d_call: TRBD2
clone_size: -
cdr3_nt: TGTGCCTTCTTAATCCGGCGGGGGGTTAGTACCTACGAGCAGTACTTC
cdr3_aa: CAFLIRRGVSTYEQYF

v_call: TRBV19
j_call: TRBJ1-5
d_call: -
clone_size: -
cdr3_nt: TGTGCCAGTAGTAGACACTTCGGCGATAGCAATCAGCCCCAGCATTTT
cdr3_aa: CASSRHFGDSNQPQHF

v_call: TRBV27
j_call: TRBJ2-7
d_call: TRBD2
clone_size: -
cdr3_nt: TGTGCCAGCAGTTCTGGGACTAGCGGGAGCAACGAGCAGTACTTC
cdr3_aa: CASSSGTSGSNEQYF

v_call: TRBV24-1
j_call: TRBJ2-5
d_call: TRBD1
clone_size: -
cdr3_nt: TGTGCCACCAGTGGTTTCCGGACAGGGAGGGAGACCCAGTACTTC
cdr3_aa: CATSGFRTGRETQYF

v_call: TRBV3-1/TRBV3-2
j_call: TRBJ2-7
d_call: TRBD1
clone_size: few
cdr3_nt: TGTGCCAGCAGCCAAGATTTAGGGACAGCGTACGAGCAGTACTTC
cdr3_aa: CASSQDLGTAYEQYF

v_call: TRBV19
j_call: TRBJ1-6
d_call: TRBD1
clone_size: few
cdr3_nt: TGTGCCAGCTCCGGGACAGGAGAAAATTCACCCCTCCACTTT
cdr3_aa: CASSGTGENSPLHF

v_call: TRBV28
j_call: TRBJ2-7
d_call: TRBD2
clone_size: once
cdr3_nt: TGTGCCAGCCCCCAACCACGGGAGGGAGTCCCCGCCTACGAGCAGTACTTC
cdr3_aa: CASPQPREGVPAYEQYF

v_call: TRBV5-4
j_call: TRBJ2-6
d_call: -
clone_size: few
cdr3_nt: TGTGCCAGCAGCTTGGCGGGCTCTGGGGCCAACGTCCTGACTTTC
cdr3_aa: CASSLAGSGANVLTF

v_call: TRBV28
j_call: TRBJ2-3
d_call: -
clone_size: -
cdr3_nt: TGTGCCAGCAGTTTAGGTAGCGAAAGGGTGGCAGATACGCAGTATTTT
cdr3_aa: CASSLGSERVADTQYF

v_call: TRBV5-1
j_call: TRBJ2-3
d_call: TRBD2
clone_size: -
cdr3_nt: TGCGCCAGCAGCTCCCTAGGGGCGGGAGTAGGCACAGATACGCAGTATTTT
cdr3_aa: CASSSLGAGVGTDTQYF

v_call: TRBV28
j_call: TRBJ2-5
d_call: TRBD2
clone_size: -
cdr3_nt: TGTGCCAGCAGAAAGACTAGCGGACGAGAGACCCAGTACTTC
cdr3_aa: CASRKTSGRETQYF

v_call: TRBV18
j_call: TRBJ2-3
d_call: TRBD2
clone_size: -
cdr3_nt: TGTGCCAGCTCACCACGGGGAGGGAAAGGAACAGATACGCAGTATTTT
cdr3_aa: CASSPRGGKGTDTQYF

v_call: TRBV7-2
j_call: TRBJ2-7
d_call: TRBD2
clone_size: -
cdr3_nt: TGTGCCAGCAGCTTAGCGCACTACCTAGCGGGAGAGCAGTACTTC
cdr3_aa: CASSLAHYLAGEQYF

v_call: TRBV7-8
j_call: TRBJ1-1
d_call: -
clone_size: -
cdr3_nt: TGTGCCAGCAGCTTAGTTGGGCTCCCCCGGCAAACTGAAGCTTTCTTT
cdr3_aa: CASSLVGLPRQTEAFF

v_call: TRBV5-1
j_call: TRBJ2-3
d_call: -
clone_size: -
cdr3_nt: TGCGCCAGCGGCCCGCGGGGAACTAGCACAGATACGCAGTATTTT
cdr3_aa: CASGPRGTSTDTQYF

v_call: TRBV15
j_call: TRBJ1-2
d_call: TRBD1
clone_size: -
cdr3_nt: TGTGCCACCAGCAAGCGGACAGGGATTCTTACGGGCTACACCTTC
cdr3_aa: CATSKRTGILTGYTF

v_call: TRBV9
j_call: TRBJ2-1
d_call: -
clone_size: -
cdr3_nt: TGTGCCAGCAGCGTACCGGGACTGCCAAATGAGCAGTTCTTC
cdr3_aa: CASSVPGLPNEQFF

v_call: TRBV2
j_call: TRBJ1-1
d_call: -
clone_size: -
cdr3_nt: TGTGCCAGCAGTGCTTATAGCTTGAACACTGAAGCTTTCTTT
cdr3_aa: CASSAYSLNTEAFF

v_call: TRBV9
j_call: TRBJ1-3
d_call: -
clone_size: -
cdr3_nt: TGTGCCAGCAGCTTGCGGCTCGGGGACACCATATATTTT
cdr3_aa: CASSLRLGDTIYF

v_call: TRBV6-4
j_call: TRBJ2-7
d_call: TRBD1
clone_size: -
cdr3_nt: TGTGCCAGCAGGGGGAGGACAGGGGGTAACGAGCAGTACTTC
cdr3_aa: CASRGRTGGNEQYF

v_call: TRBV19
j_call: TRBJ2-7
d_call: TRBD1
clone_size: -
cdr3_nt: TGTGCCAGTAGTATCGGACAGGGATTCTACGAGCAGTACTTC
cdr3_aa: CASSIGQGFYEQYF

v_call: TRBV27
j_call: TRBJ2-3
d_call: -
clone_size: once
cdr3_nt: TGTGCCAGCAGTTTATCGCGCTCCACAGATACGCAGTATTTT
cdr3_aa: CASSLSRSTDTQYF

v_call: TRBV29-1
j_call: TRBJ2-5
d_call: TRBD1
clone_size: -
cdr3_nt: TGCAGCGGCCGGACAGGGGTGAGCCAAGAGACCCAGTACTTC
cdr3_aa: CSGRTGVSQETQYF

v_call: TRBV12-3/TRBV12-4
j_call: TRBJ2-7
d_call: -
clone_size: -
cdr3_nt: TGTGCCAGCAGGCTCGGGAACTACGAGCAGTACTTC
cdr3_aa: CASRLGNYEQYF

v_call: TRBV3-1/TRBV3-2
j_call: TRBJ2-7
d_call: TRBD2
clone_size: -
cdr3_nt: TGTGCCAGCAGCCAAGGGGGACTAGCGGGAGACACCTTCTACGAGCAGTACTTC
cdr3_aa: CASSQGGLAGDTFYEQYF

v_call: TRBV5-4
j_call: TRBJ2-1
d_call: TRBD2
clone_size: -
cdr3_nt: TGTGCCAGCAGCTTCGGACTAGTTTCGGCCGAGCAGTTCTTC
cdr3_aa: CASSFGLVSAEQFF

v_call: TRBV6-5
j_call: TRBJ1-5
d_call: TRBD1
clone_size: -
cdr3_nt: TGTGCCAGCACCCCGGGACAGTGGAATCAGCCCCAGCATTTT
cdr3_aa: CASTPGQWNQPQHF

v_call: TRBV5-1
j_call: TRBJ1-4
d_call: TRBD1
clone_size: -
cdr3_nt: TGCGCCAGCAGCTTATCCGGGACAGGGGGTGAAAAACTGTTTTTT
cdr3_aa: CASSLSGTGGEKLFF

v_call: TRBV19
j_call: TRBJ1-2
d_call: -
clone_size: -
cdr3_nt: TGTGCCAGTAGTTTCCAGGGTTCTCGAGGCTACACCTTC
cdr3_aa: CASSFQGSRGYTF

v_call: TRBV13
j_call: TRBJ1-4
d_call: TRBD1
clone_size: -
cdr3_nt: TGTGCCAGCAGCACCCGACAGGGCCTTATTGAAAAACTGTTTTTT
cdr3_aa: CASSTRQGLIEKLFF

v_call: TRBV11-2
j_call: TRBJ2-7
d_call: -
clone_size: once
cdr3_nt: TGTGCCAGCAGCTTATATGGGAGACCGGTGCCCTACGAGCAGTACTTC
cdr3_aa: CASSLYGRPVPYEQYF

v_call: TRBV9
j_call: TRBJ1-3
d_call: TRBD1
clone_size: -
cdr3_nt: TGTGCCAGCAGCGTAAACCCCCGACAGGGGCGAGGTGGAAACACCATATATTTT
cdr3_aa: CASSVNPRQGRGGNTIYF

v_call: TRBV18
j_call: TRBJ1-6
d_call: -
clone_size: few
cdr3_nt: TGTGCCAGCTCACCCAGGGGCCTAAGCTCCTATAATTCACCCCTCCACTTT
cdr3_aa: CASSPRGLSSYNSPLHF

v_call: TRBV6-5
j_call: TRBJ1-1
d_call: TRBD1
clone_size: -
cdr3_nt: TGTGCCAGCAGCAAGGGGACAGGGGGTACTGAAGCTTTCTTT
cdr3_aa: CASSKGTGGTEAFF

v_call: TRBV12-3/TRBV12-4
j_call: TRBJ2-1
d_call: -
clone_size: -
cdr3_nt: TGTGCCAGCAGTTTTGTGCAGGACAATGAGCAGTTCTTC
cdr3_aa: CASSFVQDNEQFF

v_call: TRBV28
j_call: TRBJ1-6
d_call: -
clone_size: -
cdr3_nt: TGTGCCAGCACTGTTGGAGGGACGGGGAGGGTGAATTCACCCCTCCACTTT
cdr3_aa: CASTVGGTGRVNSPLHF

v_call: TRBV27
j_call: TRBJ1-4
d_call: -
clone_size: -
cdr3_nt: TGTGCCAGCAGCCGACGGAGAACCGAAAAACTGTTTTTT
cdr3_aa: CASSRRRTEKLFF

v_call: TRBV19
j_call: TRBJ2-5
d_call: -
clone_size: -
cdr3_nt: TGTGCCAGTAGTATCGGTACAGTGATTAGAGAGACCCAGTACTTC
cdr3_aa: CASSIGTVIRETQYF

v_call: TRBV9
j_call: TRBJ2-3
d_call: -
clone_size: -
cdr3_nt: TGTGCCAGCAGCGTGGGCAGCACAGATACGCAGTATTTT
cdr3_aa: CASSVGSTDTQYF

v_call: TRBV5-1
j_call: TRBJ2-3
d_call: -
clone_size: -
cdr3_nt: TGCGCCAGCAGCTTGGAAGGCAGGCGACCCCCGGATACGCAGTATTTT
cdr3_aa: CASSLEGRRPPDTQYF

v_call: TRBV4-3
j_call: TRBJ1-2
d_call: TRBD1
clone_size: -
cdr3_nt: TGCGCCAGCAGCCCCACCAGTGGGACAGGGTTTGGCTACACCTTC
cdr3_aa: CASSPTSGTGFGYTF

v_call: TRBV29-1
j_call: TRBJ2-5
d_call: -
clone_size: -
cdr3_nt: TGCAGCGTTGAAGAATGGCGGGATGGGACCCAGTACTTC
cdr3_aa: CSVEEWRDGTQYF

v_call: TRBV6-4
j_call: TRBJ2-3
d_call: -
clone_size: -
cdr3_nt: TGTGCCAGCAGTGCGAGACACACAGATACGCAGTATTTT
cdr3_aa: CASSARHTDTQYF

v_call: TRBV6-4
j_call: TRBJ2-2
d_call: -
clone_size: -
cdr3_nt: TGTGCCAGCAGTGATGGGGAGAGCACCGGGGAGCTGTTTTTT
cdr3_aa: CASSDGESTGELFF

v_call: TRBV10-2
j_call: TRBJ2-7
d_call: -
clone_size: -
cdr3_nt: TGCGCCAGCAGTGAGTCGAGTCTCTCAGGGGTTTTCTACGAGCAGTACTTC
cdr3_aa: CASSESSLSGVFYEQYF